This T cell receptor (beta chain) was retrieved from a study of blood T cells in healthy people across ages. Combining a sample-barcoded 5' primer with a J-beta primer mix, a second PCR ran for roughly 6 to 12 cycles. A single record per CDR3 protein comes from TCRdb applying MiXCR to the 5' RACE reads. Among roughly 680,000 distinct CDR3 sequences listed, 49% were seen once. Regarding this clonotype: What it binds is not known. The junction does not match germline at one end; this may be a read error.

Total RNA was extracted at no less than 6 micrograms per sample. The CDR3 covers 14 residues. CDR1 is DFQATT and CDR2 is SNEGSKA in the germline V gene (reference sequence). Study results and caveats: As age increased, TCR beta diversity per million T cells fell in a roughly linear fashion.

V and J are TRBV20-1 and TRBJ2-1; 9 bases fit TRBD2. The sequence was obtained from a woman aged 55-69 years in good health. The sequenced sample was blood. This CDR3 reads CSAKAGGPYDEQFF. The CDR3 bases are TGCAGTGCTAAGGCGGGAGGGCCCTACGATGAGCAGTTCTTC.